A single sample gave rise to the 9 T cell receptor beta chains below, sequenced in a study of blood T cell repertoires in COVID-19. Repertoires were generated with immunoSEQ multiplex PCR, while TCRdb's copy carries only in-frame clones and drops some. The sample has some 300,000 clones, 90% seen once. Sequenced: PBMCs or T cells enriched from blood (not recorded which). Receptor source: a woman between 18 and 29 years old with acute COVID-19.

The chain recombines TRBV28 with TRBJ1-2; D is uncertain. CDR3 length equals 13 residues. V was shortened by 6 bases and J by 5 bases, with 13 bases between the two germline ends. From germline, CDR1 is MDHEN and CDR2 SYDVKM. DNA of the CDR3: TGTGCCAGCAGATCTCGGAGCCCTTATGGCTACACCTTC. Translated, it gives CASRSRSPYGYTF.

This clone appeared once. V usage is TRBV28 and J usage is TRBJ1-3; D is unresolved. Germline CDR1 is MDHEN and CDR2 is SYDVKM. The CDR3 sequence is 15 residues long. Trimming took off 2 bases at V and 0 bases at J, with 8 bases between the two ends. CDR3 residues: CASSLPQASGNTIYF. CDR3 in DNA: TGTGCCAGCAGTTTACCCCAGGCCTCTGGAAACACCATATATTTT.

The rearrangement links TRBV7-9 to TRBJ1-1; D is undetermined. V lost 5 bases, J lost 5 bases, and 6 bases lay in between. Germline lookup yields CDR1 SEHNR and CDR2 FQNEAQ (reference sequence). This CDR3 is built from 11 residues. CDR3 protein: CASSPTTEAFF. In DNA, the CDR3 is TGTGCCAGCAGCCCGACAACTGAAGCTTTCTTT.

J is TRBJ1-1 and V is TRBV19; D might be TRBD1 (6 bases). Trimming removed 5 bases from V and 4 bases from J, with 14 bases in between. The CDR3 contains 14 residues. Germline V gene data show CDR1 as LNHDA and CDR2 as SQIVND (reference sequence). The CDR3 nucleotides are TGTGCCAGTAGTGTGGGGGCGCTTATCACTGAAGCTTTCTTT. Its translation: CASSVGALITEAFF.

The chain has TRBV6-1 and TRBJ1-2, with D possibly being TRBD1 (6 bases). The germline V gene encodes CDR1 MNHNS and CDR2 SASEGT. Between the trimmed V and J ends, which lost 2 bases and 2 bases, there was a span of 18 bases. The CDR3 totals 17 residues. The CDR3 region is CASSENLGQGQNYGYTF. CDR3 bases: TGTGCCAGCAGTGAAAATCTAGGCCAGGGGCAGAACTATGGCTACACCTTC.

The V gene is TRBV5-1, the J gene TRBJ1-3; a weak D match, TRBD1 (6 bases). V gave up 2 bases and J gave up 4 bases, with 13 bases separating them. The CDR3 extends over 15 amino acids. Germline V CDR1 and CDR2: SGHRS, YFSETQ. The DNA of the CDR3 is TGCGCCAGCAGCTTTGCCGGGGGGCCCGGAAACACCATATATTTT. Protein: CASSFAGGPGNTIYF.

This clone occurred once. This chain joins TRBV11-3 and TRBJ2-1; D perhaps matches TRBD1 (5 bases). Trimming stripped 0 bases from V and 12 bases from J, with 15 bases between. The germline gives CDR1 SGHNT, CDR2 YENEEA. This CDR3 is 14 amino acids long. The CDR3 DNA follows: TGTGCCAGCAGCTTAGATCAGGGCCTGGATTCGCAGTTCTTC. Residues: CASSLDQGLDSQFF.

The V and J genes are TRBV27 and TRBJ1-2, with 8 bases fitting TRBD1. The germline V gene encodes CDR1 MNHEY and CDR2 SMNVEV (reference sequence). The V and J ends lost 5 bases and 2 bases, in that order; junction bases with no gene match: 7. There are 15 residues in the CDR3. The CDR3 reads CASSRTGGENYGYTF. Here the CDR3 DNA reads TGTGCCAGCAGTCGTACAGGGGGGGAAAACTATGGCTACACCTTC.

This clone was picked up a small number of times. The genes are TRBV4-2 and TRBJ2-5; maybe TRBD2 (5 bases). The CDR3 loop spans 15 amino acids. Trimming removed 0 bases from V and 7 bases from J, with 15 bases in between. Germline assignment: CDR1 LGHNA and CDR2 YNFKEQ. CDR3: CASSQDPGPAGTQYF. The DNA of the CDR3 is TGTGCCAGCAGCCAAGATCCCGGGCCGGCGGGGACCCAGTACTTC.